The clone carrying this T cell receptor beta chain was found once. This specimen comes from a study of blood T cell repertoires in COVID-19. The protocol was immunoSEQ multiplex PCR, while the TCRdb copy is restricted to in-frame clones and leaves out a portion. The sample shows approximately 180,000 clones, approximately 85% of them seen only once. The J segment lost 2 bases and the V segment lost 2 bases, leaving 2 bases of the junction unmatched. The CDR3 has 14 residues. The germline gives CDR1 LGHDT, CDR2 YNNKEL (reference sequence). The chain joins TRBV3-1 (or the pseudogene TRBV3-2) to TRBJ2-5, with 7 bases lining up with TRBD2. This sequence was found in a man between 60 and 75 years old with acute or convalescent COVID-19. The specimen was peripheral blood. DNA for the CDR3: TGTGCCAGCAGCCAACTAGCGGAACAAGAGACCCAGTACTTC. Protein product: CASSQLAEQETQYF.